This is a list of T cell receptor beta chains from one sample in a study of CXCR3-negative and CXCR3-positive naive CD8 T cells. TCRdb reprocessed the 5' RACE reads and keeps a single row for each CDR3 protein, giving no DNA. Its clone listing holds fewer than 60,000 distinct CDR3 sequences. The source material was memory CD8+ T cells from blood. These receptors originate from a human donor in good health. Some clones in this sample may be carry-over from other donors' samples. Each CDR3 is given with its conserved first and last residue. Each record gives: J gene, V gene, CDR3 protein.

TRBJ2-3	TRBV25-1	CASSNPRGPDTDTQYF
TRBJ2-3	TRBV29-1	CSTLSGDTDTQYF
TRBJ1-3	TRBV29-1	CSVGLRYSGNTIYF
TRBJ2-5	TRBV19	CASSAAAQETQYF
TRBJ2-3	TRBV5-1	CASSLRSGGAIGADTQYF
TRBJ2-7	TRBV27	CASSPWTGSSYEQYF
TRBJ2-5	TRBV14	CASSQEVYEETQYF
TRBJ2-5	TRBV6-6	CASMLADLYQETQYF
TRBJ2-7	TRBV12-3/TRBV12-4	CASSFVSSYEQYF
TRBJ2-7	TRBV27	CASSLRGTGPPTYEQYF
TRBJ2-1	TRBV5-1	CASSFPQGQAIYNEQFF
TRBJ2-5	TRBV7-9	CASSLSLAGGETQYF
TRBJ1-1	TRBV27	CASSDPRGGNTEAFF
TRBJ2-1	TRBV7-2	CASSLALGLAGGPSYNEQFF